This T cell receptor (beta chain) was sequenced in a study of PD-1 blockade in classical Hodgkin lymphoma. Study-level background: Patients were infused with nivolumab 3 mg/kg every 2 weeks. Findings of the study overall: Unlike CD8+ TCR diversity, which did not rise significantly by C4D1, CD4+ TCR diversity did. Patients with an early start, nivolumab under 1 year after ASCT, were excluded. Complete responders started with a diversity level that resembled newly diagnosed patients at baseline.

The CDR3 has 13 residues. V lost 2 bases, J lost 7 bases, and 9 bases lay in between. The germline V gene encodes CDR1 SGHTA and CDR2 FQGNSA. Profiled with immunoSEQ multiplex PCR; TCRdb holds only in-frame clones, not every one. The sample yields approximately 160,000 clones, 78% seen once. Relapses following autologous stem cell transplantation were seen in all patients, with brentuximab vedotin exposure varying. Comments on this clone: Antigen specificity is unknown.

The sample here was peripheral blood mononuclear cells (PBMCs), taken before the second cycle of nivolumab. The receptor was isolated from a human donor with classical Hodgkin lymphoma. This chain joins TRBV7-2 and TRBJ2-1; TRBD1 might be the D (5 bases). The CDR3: CASSLLGQNEQFF. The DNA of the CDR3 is TGTGCCAGCAGCTTATTAGGACAAAATGAGCAGTTCTTC.